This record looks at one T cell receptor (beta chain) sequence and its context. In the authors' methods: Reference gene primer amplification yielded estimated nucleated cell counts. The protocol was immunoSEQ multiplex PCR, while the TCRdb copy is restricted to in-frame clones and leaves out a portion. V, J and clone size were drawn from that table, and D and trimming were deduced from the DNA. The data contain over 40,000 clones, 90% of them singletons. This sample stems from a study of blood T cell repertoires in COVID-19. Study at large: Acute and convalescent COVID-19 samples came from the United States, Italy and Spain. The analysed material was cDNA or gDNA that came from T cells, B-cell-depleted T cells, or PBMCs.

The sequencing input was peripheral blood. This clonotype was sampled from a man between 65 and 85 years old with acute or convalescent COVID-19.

The CDR3 nucleotides are TGTGCCAGCTCACGAGGAGGGACTAGCTCCTACGAGCAGTACTTC. This codes for CASSRGGTSSYEQYF. V usage is TRBV18 and J usage is TRBJ2-7, with 8 bases matching TRBD2. Losses at the gene ends were 4 bases for V and 0 bases for J; bases not matched to a gene: 5. The CDR3 has 15 amino acids. Germline V gene sequence: CDR1 KGHSH, CDR2 LQKENI.